This entry lists 16 T cell receptor beta chains sequenced from one sample in a study of cytomegalovirus exposure and HLA in healthy donors. A multiplex PCR was run with 60 Vbeta primers and 13 Jbeta primers. The assay was immunoSEQ multiplex PCR, and TCRdb's table has in-frame clones only and misses some. There are fewer than 250,000 clones in the sample, with roughly 0.98% held by the top ten. Material for sequencing was PBMCs. The source is a woman in her thirties in good health and CMV-seropositive.

This chain joins TRBV5-8 and TRBJ1-5, with 9 bases that match TRBD1. The length of the CDR3 is 14 residues. With V trimmed by 4 bases and J by 7 bases, 6 bases remained unmatched. In germline, CDR1 is SGHTS, CDR2 YDEGEE. The CDR3 region has the DNA TGTGCCAGCAGCCGGGACAGGGAGCGGCAGCCCCAGCATTTT. Translated: CASSRDRERQPQHF.

The V and J genes are TRBV27 and TRBJ2-3; TRBD2 matches at 11 bases. The CDR3 is 18 amino acids. With 6 bases clipped from V and 1 base from J, the junction kept 12 bases outside the gene matches. Per germline, CDR1 MNHEY and CDR2 SMNVEV (reference sequence). The CDR3 DNA sequence: TGTGCCAGCAGCACAAAACCCCCGGGACTAGCGGGCACAGATACGCAGTATTTT. This gives the protein CASSTKPPGLAGTDTQYF.

This chain links TRBV6-6 with TRBJ2-7; TRBD1 matches at 10 bases. Trimming removed 2 bases from V and 6 bases from J; junction bases left unmatched: 7. This CDR3 spans 15 amino acids. Germline loops: CDR1 MNHNY, CDR2 SVGAGI (reference sequence). The CDR3 loop reads CASSYRQGAWGEQYF. The CDR3 DNA reads TGTGCCAGCAGTTACAGACAGGGGGCTTGGGGCGAGCAGTACTTC.

This chain uses TRBV2 with TRBJ1-5; 7 bases map to TRBD1. The CDR3 covers 15 residues. J gave up 1 base and V 8 bases, and 8 bases lay outside the gene matches. Germline CDR1 is SNHLY and CDR2 is FYNNEI. The CDR3 here is CASAKTGQSNQPQHF. The DNA of the CDR3 is TGTGCCAGCGCGAAGACAGGGCAAAGCAATCAGCCCCAGCATTTT.

The genes are TRBV7-8 and TRBJ1-5; D might be TRBD1 (5 bases). This CDR3 comprises 14 residues. Trimming cost V 2 bases and J 4 bases, with 9 bases left between them. Germline V CDR1 and CDR2: SGHVS, FQNEAQ. The CDR3 DNA reads as TGTGCCAGCAGCTTATGGGCAGGGAATCAGCCCCAGCATTTT. It specifies CASSLWAGNQPQHF.

The rearrangement links TRBV9 to TRBJ2-1; weak D call: TRBD1 (7 bases). CDR3 length: 16 residues. Germline values: CDR1 SGDLS, CDR2 YYNGEE. V was pared by 3 bases and J by 2 bases, with 15 bases between. As DNA, the CDR3 is TGTGCCAGCAGCGGGGCGGGACAGACGGCCTACAATGAGCAGTTCTTC. Amino acids: CASSGAGQTAYNEQFF.

V and J are TRBV6-5 and TRBJ1-4, with a possible D match to TRBD1 (6 bases). CDR3 length equals 15 residues. V lost 4 bases and J 5 bases, leaving 14 bases between the germline ends. Germline CDR1 MNHEY, CDR2 SVGAGI. CDR3 protein: CASSFTGSKNEKLFF. In DNA, the CDR3 is TGTGCCAGCAGTTTCACAGGGAGCAAAAATGAAAAACTGTTTTTT.

The CDR3 bases are TGTGCCAGCAGTGAAGCCCTCTCGGAAGAGACCCAGTACTTC. Its protein is CASSEALSEETQYF. The chain recombines TRBV2 with TRBJ2-5; no reliable D call. V was shortened by 0 bases and J by 3 bases, with 8 bases between the two germline ends. The CDR3 length is 14 residues. Germline V lookup: CDR1 SNHLY, CDR2 FYNNEI.

The V call is TRBV14, the J call TRBJ2-3; tentatively, D is TRBD2 (6 bases). This CDR3 comprises 17 residues. Germline loops: CDR1 SGHDN, CDR2 FVKESK. V lost 1 base to trimming and J lost 0 bases, with 14 bases between them. The CDR3, as DNA: TGTGCCAGCAGCCAAGTAATGGCTAGCGCTAGCACAGATACGCAGTATTTT. This translates into CASSQVMASASTDTQYF.

The chain recombines TRBV7-9 with TRBJ2-1; 8 bases map to TRBD1. Germline V gives CDR1 SEHNR, CDR2 FQNEAQ (reference sequence). The V and J ends lost 3 bases and 7 bases, in that order; junction bases with no gene match: 8. CDR3 size: 15 residues. CDR3 sequence: CASSFFQGARNEQFF. As DNA, the CDR3 is TGTGCCAGCAGCTTCTTTCAGGGGGCGAGGAATGAGCAGTTCTTC.

The rearrangement joins TRBV29-1 to TRBJ2-5, with TRBD1 identical over 7 bases. The DNA end lines up better with TRBJ2-7; the J call may be wrong. The V gene's germline CDR1 is SQVTM and CDR2 ANQGSEA. This CDR3 contains 13 residues. CDR3 region: CSVAKGASYEQYF. The CDR3 region has the DNA TGCAGCGTTGCGAAGGGGGCCTCCTACGAGCAGTACTTC.

The genes are TRBV4-3 and TRBJ2-1, with D possibly TRBD2 on 6 matching bases. Germline loops: CDR1 LGHNA, CDR2 YSLEER. V lost 1 base to trimming and J lost 3 bases, with 10 bases between them. This CDR3 comprises 15 residues. The CDR3 DNA is TGCGCCAGCAGCCAAGGGGAGGCCTTCTACAATGAGCAGTTCTTC. Protein: CASSQGEAFYNEQFF.

This chain connects TRBV10-3 to TRBJ1-1, with TRBD1 identical over 12 bases. The CDR3 covers 14 residues. J gave up 2 bases and V 6 bases, and 1 base lay outside the gene matches. Germline V lookup: CDR1 ENHRY, CDR2 SYGVKD. CDR3 DNA sequence: TGTGCCATCAGGGGACAGGGGGCCAACACTGAAGCTTTCTTT. Translation: CAIRGQGANTEAFF.

The chain recombines TRBV25-1 with TRBJ2-7; 12 bases map to TRBD2. V was clipped by 4 bases and J by 2 bases; unmatched bases: 9. The CDR3 has 17 residues. Germline V gives CDR1 MGHDK, CDR2 SYGVNS. CDR3 loop: CASSAPPSSGRAYEQYF. CDR3 in DNA: TGTGCCAGCAGTGCTCCCCCCTCTAGCGGGAGGGCCTACGAGCAGTACTTC.

The chain uses TRBV5-1 and TRBJ2-1; 15 nucleotides match TRBD2. This CDR3 spans 16 amino acids. The V and J ends lost 4 bases and 8 bases, in that order; junction bases with no gene match: 7. Per germline, CDR1 SGHRS and CDR2 YFSETQ. In DNA form, the CDR3 reads TGCGCCAGCAGCGCCGGACTAGCGGGAGGGCCTTATGAGCAGTTCTTC. Translated: CASSAGLAGGPYEQFF.

This chain uses TRBV19 with TRBJ2-2; D unresolved. Germline V lookup: CDR1 LNHDA, CDR2 SQIVND (reference sequence). This CDR3 is built from 13 residues. Trimming stripped 3 bases from V and 5 bases from J, with 7 bases between. CDR3 nucleotides: TGTGCCAGTAGTATTAGTACTACCGGGGAGCTGTTTTTT. This encodes CASSISTTGELFF.